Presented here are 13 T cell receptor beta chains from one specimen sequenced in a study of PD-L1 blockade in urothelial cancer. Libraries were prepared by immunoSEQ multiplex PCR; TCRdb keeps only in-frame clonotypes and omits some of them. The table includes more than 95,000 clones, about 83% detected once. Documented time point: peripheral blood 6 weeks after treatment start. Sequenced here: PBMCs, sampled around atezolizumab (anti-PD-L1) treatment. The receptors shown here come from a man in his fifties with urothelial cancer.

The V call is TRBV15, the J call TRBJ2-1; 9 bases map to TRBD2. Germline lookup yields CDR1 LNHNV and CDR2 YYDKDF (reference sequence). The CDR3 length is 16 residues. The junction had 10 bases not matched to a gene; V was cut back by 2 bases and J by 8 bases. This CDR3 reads CATSRKLAGAKHEQFF. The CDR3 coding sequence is TGTGCCACCAGCAGAAAATTAGCGGGAGCGAAGCATGAGCAGTTCTTC.

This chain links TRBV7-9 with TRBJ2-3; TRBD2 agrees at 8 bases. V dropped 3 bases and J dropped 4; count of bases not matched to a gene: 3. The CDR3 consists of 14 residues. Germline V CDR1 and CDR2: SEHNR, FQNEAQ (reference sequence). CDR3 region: CASSFAGGSDTQYF. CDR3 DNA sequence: TGTGCCAGCAGCTTCGCGGGAGGTTCAGATACGCAGTATTTT.

CDR3 in DNA: TGTGCCAGCAGTTCGGACAGGGCTGGCAATCAGCCCCAGCATTTT. Its translation is CASSSDRAGNQPQHF. This chain uses TRBV2 with TRBJ1-5; 8 nucleotides agree with TRBD1. Germline CDR1 is SNHLY and CDR2 is FYNNEI. With V trimmed by 5 bases and J by 2 bases, 5 bases remained unmatched. The CDR3 is 15 residues long.

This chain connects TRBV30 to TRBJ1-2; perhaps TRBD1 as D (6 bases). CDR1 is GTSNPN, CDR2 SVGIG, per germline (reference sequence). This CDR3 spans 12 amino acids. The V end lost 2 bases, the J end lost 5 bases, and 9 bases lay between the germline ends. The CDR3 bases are TGTGCCTGGAGTAAACAGGGATATGGCTACACCTTC. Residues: CAWSKQGYGYTF. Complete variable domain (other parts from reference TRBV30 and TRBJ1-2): SQTIHQWPATLVQPVGSPLSLECTVEGTSNPNLYWYRQAAGRGLQLLFYSVGIGQISSEVPQNLSASRPQDRQFILSSKKLLLSDSGFYLCAWSKQGYGYTFGSGTRLTVV.

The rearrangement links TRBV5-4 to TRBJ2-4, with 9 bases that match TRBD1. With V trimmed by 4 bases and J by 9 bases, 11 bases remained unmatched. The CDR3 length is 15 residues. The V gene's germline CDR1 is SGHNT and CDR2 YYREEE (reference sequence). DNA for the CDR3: TGTGCCAGCAGCCCCTCCGGGACAGGGTTTGGCATTCAGTACTTC. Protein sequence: CASSPSGTGFGIQYF.

Written as DNA, the CDR3 is TGTGCCAGCAGTCCGGCAGGAGGGGCCTACGAGCAGTACTTC. As protein: CASSPAGGAYEQYF. This rearrangement joins TRBV25-1 to TRBJ2-7; the D gene is possibly TRBD2 (6 bases). The CDR3 runs to 14 residues. CDR1 and CDR2 (germline): MGHDK, SYGVNS. Trimming stripped 5 bases from V and 2 bases from J, with 13 bases between.

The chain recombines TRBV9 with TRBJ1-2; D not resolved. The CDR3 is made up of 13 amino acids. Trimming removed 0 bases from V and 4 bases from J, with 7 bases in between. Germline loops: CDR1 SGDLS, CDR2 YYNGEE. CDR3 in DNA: TGTGCCAGCAGCGTAGGTCTCTCCTATGGCTACACCTTC. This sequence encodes CASSVGLSYGYTF.

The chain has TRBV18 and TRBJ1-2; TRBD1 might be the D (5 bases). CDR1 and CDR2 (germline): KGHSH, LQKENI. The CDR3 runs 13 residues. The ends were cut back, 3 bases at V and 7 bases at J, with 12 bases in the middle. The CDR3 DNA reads TGTGCCAGCTCACCGGCAGGGATGGGTGGCTACACCTTC. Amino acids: CASSPAGMGGYTF.

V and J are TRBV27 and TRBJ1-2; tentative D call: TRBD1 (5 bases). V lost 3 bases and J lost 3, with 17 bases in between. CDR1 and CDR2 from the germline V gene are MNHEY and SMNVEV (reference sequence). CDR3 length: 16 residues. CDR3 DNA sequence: TGTGCCAGCAGTTTCGTCGCGGCACAGGTGTACTATGGCTACACCTTC. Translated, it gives CASSFVAAQVYYGYTF.

Here the CDR3 DNA reads TGTGCCAGCTCACCACCGGGAGGGGACGAGCAGTACTTC. It specifies CASSPPGGDEQYF. The chain employs TRBV18 and TRBJ2-7; TRBD2 matches at 7 bases. Unmatched junction bases numbered 1, after V lost 0 bases and J lost 5 bases. Germline V CDR1 and CDR2: KGHSH, LQKENI. The CDR3 extends over 13 amino acids. Full variable domain (missing parts from reference TRBV18 and TRBJ2-7): NAGVMQNPRHLVRRRGQEARLRCSPMKGHSHVYWYRQLPEEGLKFMVYLQKENIIDESGMPKERFSAEFPKEGPSILRIQQVVRGDSAAYFCASSPPGGDEQYFGPGTRLTVT.

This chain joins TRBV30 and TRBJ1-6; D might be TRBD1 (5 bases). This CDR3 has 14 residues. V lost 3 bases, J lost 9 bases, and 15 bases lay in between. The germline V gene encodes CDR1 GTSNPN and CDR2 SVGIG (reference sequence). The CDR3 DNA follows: TGTGCCTGGAGCGCCAGGGCCTCAGGTTCACCCCTCCACTTT. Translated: CAWSARASGSPLHF.

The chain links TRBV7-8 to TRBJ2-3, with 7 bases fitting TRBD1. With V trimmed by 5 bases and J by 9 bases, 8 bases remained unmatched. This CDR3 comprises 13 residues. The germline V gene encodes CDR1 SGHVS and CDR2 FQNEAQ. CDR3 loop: CASSRRGGRTQYF. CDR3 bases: TGTGCCAGCAGCCGGCGAGGGGGCCGAACGCAGTATTTT.

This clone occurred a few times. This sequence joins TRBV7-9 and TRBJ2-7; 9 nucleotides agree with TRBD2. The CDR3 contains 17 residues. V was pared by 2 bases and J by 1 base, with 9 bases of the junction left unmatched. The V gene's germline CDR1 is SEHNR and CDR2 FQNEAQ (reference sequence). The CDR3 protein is CASSLSGAGGASYEQYF. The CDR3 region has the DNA TGTGCCAGCAGCTTAAGCGGAGCGGGGGGCGCTTCCTACGAGCAGTACTTC. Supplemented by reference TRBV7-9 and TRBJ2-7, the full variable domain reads DTGVSQNPRHKITKRGQNVTFRCDPISEHNRLYWYRQTLGQGPEFLTYFQNEAQLEKSRLLSDRFSAERPKGSFSTLEIQRTEQGDSAMYLCASSLSGAGGASYEQYFGPGTRLTVT.